This T cell receptor (beta chain) was captured in a study of T cells in Graves' hyperthyroidism and ophthalmopathy. CDR3 length equals 11 residues. Trimming removed 5 bases from V and 6 bases from J, with 8 bases in between. CDR1 is MNHEY and CDR2 is SMNVEV in the germline V gene (reference sequence). TCR beta CDR3 region amplification was performed from RNA transcripts. The HTBI set primed first-round TCR CDR3 RT-PCR. TCRdb fed the multiplex PCR reads into MiXCR, producing one record per CDR3 protein. The repertoire holds more than 500,000 distinct CDR3 sequences, with roughly 15% as singletons. This clonotype appeared a few times.

This TCR came from a woman aged 30 to 39 with Graves' ophthalmopathy. Sequencing was carried out using blood. This chain links TRBV27 with TRBJ2-7; no clear D gene. The CDR3 bases are TGTGCCAGCAGTCGCCTCTCCGAGCAGTACTTC. This gives the protein CASSRLSEQYF.